These 16 T cell receptor beta chains were sequenced from one sample in a study of tumor-infiltrating lymphocytes in primary liver carcinoma. From approximately 530 ng of total RNA, TCR beta-specific cDNA was reverse-transcribed using a constant-region primer. TCR beta libraries came from three nested multiplex PCR rounds using slightly modified ARM-PCR. TRBV1-TRBV30 forward primers and a C-beta reverse primer were used in the first two PCR rounds, which each ran for approximately 9 cycles. TCRdb itself ran the multiplex PCR reads through MiXCR, one entry per CDR3 protein. The profile shows almost 200,000 distinct CDR3 sequences, 65% of them singletons. Extraction also yielded germline DNA, while blood RNA was obtained from unsorted whole blood. Sequenced input: peripheral blood. These receptors were obtained from a woman aged 55-69 years with primary liver carcinoma and hepatitis B virus infection.

Points on this clonotype: At one end, the junction sequence differs from germline, possibly due to a read error. V usage is TRBV5-1 and J usage is TRBJ2-1, with 7 bases that match TRBD1. The CDR3 has 15 amino acids. Germline V CDR1 and CDR2: SGHRS, YFSETQ. CDR3 sequence: CASSPGTAAAAERFF. CDR3 sequence (DNA): TGCGCCAGCAGCCCGGGGACAGCGGCGGCGGCAGAGCGGTTCTTC.

On this clonotype itself: This may stem from a read error, because a much larger clone lies one nucleotide away. This chain connects TRBV21-1 to TRBJ1-4. TRBV21-1 is a pseudogene locus. The CDR3 length is 16 residues. The DNA of the CDR3 is TGTGCCAGCAGCAGTGGTGGTGGGCTTGGAAATGAAAAACTGTTTTTT. Translating gives CASSSGGGLGNEKLFF.

This rearrangement joins TRBV5-5 to TRBJ1-2; 7 nucleotides match TRBD1. Unmatched junction bases numbered 12, after V lost 7 bases and J lost 9 bases. CDR3 length: 13 amino acids. CDR1 is SGHKS and CDR2 is YYEKEE in the germline V gene (reference sequence). The DNA of the CDR3 is TGTGCCAGCCACCCAGGGGGTGCGGGTCGCTACACCTTC. It specifies CASHPGGAGRYTF.

In its sample, this clonotype was seen many times. In nucleotides, the CDR3 is TGTGCCAGCAGAGGGATGACAGGGTCGGACACCGGGGAGCTGTTTTTT. Residues: CASRGMTGSDTGELFF. The gene calls are TRBV28 and TRBJ2-2, with 7 nucleotides matching TRBD1. The junction had 10 bases not matched to a gene; V was cut back by 6 bases and J by 3 bases. This CDR3 has 16 amino acids. Germline CDR1 and CDR2: MDHEN and SYDVKM.

This clonotype was seen once. This chain joins TRBV11-2 and TRBJ2-1, with D possibly being TRBD1 (6 bases). The CDR3 runs 15 residues. From germline, CDR1 is SGHAT and CDR2 FQNNGV. V lost 7 bases, J lost 7 bases, and 20 bases lay in between. CDR3 loop: CASNGQYRARNEQFF. In nucleotides, the CDR3 is TGTGCCAGCAACGGGCAGTACAGGGCGAGGAATGAGCAGTTCTTC.

As to this clonotype: A read error is possible here, since a much larger clone lies one base away. Without the conserved terminal phenylalanine or tryptophan, this CDR3 likely stems from a read error. V gene TRBV12-5 combines with J gene TRBJ2-2; 10 bases align to TRBD1. V lost 6 bases and J lost 8; bases outside the gene matches: 15. The CDR3 has 17 residues. Germline CDR1 LGHNT, CDR2 FRNRAP. DNA for the CDR3: TGTGCTAGTGGCTACACGGGACAGGGGTCTTCCCCTGGGGAGCTGTTTTCT. Translation: CASGYTGQGSSPGELFS.

The rearrangement links TRBV2 to TRBJ2-5; unclear D gene. V shed 6 bases and J shed 4 bases, with 12 bases lying between them. Germline V lookup: CDR1 SNHLY, CDR2 FYNNEI. This CDR3 contains 13 residues. The CDR3 DNA is TGTGCCAGCAGGGTGGGGTCAGGAGAGACCCAGTACTTC. This codes for CASRVGSGETQYF.

As regards this clonotype: In this CDR3 the conserved last residue, phenylalanine or tryptophan, is missing, so a read error is likely. This chain joins TRBV24-1 and TRBJ2-1; no firm D call. V lost 2 bases to trimming and J lost 8 bases, with 6 bases between them. CDR1 is KGHDR, CDR2 SFDVKD, per germline. This CDR3 is 12 amino acids long. CDR3 sequence reads: CATSDYLDEQFL. The CDR3 DNA is TGTGCCACCAGTGATTACCTGGATGAGCAGTTCCTC.

Points on this clonotype: A clone one base away is much larger, so this may be a read error. The chain uses TRBV6-5 and TRBJ1-1; no firm D call. Deletions cut 0 bases from V and 4 bases from J, with 12 bases between. CDR3 length: 15 amino acids. CDR1 is MNHEY and CDR2 is SVGAGI in the germline V gene. The CDR3 DNA reads as TGTGCCAGCAGTTACTCGGAGCCTAAGGGCACTGAAGCTTTCTTT. Translation gives CASSYSEPKGTEAFF.

The chain recombines TRBV13 with TRBJ2-7, with 7 positions matching TRBD2. Germline V gives CDR1 PRHDT, CDR2 FYEKMQ (reference sequence). V lost 4 bases, J lost 4 bases, and 4 bases stayed unmatched. The CDR3 length is 13 residues. The CDR3 here is CASSSGAGYEQYF. DNA for the CDR3: TGTGCCAGCAGCTCCGGAGCGGGGTACGAGCAGTACTTC.

Concerning this clonotype: The germline gene is not matched at one end of the junction; a read error may be the cause. This chain uses TRBV6-1 with TRBJ1-3; D gene unclear. The CDR3 is made up of 15 amino acids. Looked up from germline, CDR1 is MNHNS and CDR2 is SASEGT. The CDR3 DNA reads TGTGCCAGCAGGGTCGGTGGGATCTCTGGAAACGCCATATATTTT. Protein sequence: CASRVGGISGNAIYF.

There are many counts of this clonotype. The V and J genes are TRBV12-3 or TRBV12-4 and TRBJ1-3; D unclear. This CDR3 contains 15 residues. The V end lost 2 bases, the J end lost 2 bases, and 10 bases lay between the germline ends. The CDR3: CASSLRTVAGNTIYF. The DNA of the CDR3 is TGTGCCAGCAGTTTAAGGACGGTGGCTGGAAACACCATATATTTT.

A note on this clonotype: A much larger clone is a single base away; this may be a read error. The V call is TRBV4-1, the J call TRBJ1-2; D ambiguous. V was pared by 5 bases and J by 4 bases, with 5 bases between. Germline values: CDR1 MGHRA, CDR2 YSYEKL. This CDR3 has 11 residues. Written as DNA, the CDR3 is TGCGCCAGCAGCTGCCGCTATGGCTACACCTTC. This encodes CASSCRYGYTF.

The chain links TRBV28 to TRBJ1-2, with D uncertain. The ends were cut back, 5 bases at V and 4 bases at J, with 17 bases in the middle. Germline V lookup: CDR1 MDHEN, CDR2 SYDVKM. This CDR3 contains 15 residues. The CDR3 bases are TGTGCCAGCAGTATATTGGGCGCCGCCGGCTATGGCTACACCTTC. Its translation is CASSILGAAGYGYTF.

The genes are TRBV14 and TRBJ1-6; D gene uncertain. Trimming removed 2 bases at V and 12 bases at J, with 17 bases between. CDR3 length: 15 amino acids. From germline, CDR1 is SGHDN and CDR2 FVKESK. CDR3 nucleotides: TGTGCCAGCAGCCAACTAGGCCGGACCGCCCAACCCCTCCACTTT. Residues: CASSQLGRTAQPLHF.

Concerning this clonotype: One end of the junction fails to match germline, which may point to a read error. J is TRBJ2-1 and V is TRBV7-9; TRBD1 aligns across 7 bases. Looked up from germline, CDR1 is SEHNR and CDR2 is FQNEAQ (reference sequence). CDR3 size: 15 residues. The CDR3 protein is CASSFGRGRKNEQFF. CDR3 nucleotide sequence: TGTGCCAGTAGCTTCGGCAGGGGGAGAAAGAATGAGCAGTTCTTC.